This TCR beta chain was profiled in a study of chemoradiotherapy in HPV16-positive cancers. Study-level results: In HPV16-positive patients, HPV-responsive T-cell expansion tracked better recurrence-free survival.

This table comes from immunoSEQ multiplex PCR, and its TCRdb copy is limited to in-frame clones, with some not included. The data contain around 40,000 clones, more than 75% of them singletons. Points on this clone: Its antigen remains unknown.

Germline V gene lookup returns CDR1 SGHAT and CDR2 FQNNGV. Deletions cut 4 bases from V and 1 base from J, with 15 bases between. The CDR3 contains 16 residues. This chain connects TRBV11-2 to TRBJ2-3, with a weak D call TRBD2 (6 bases). This receptor was identified in a human donor with HPV-associated anogenital cancer. The sequenced sample was blood, obtained from a patient who underwent chemoradiotherapy. The CDR3 loop is CASSSTGTPGTDTQYF. The CDR3 coding sequence is TGTGCCAGCAGCTCAACCGGGACTCCGGGCACAGATACGCAGTATTTT.